This T cell receptor beta chain stems from a study of blood T cell repertoires in COVID-19. Study as a whole: The United States, Italy and Spain supplied acute and convalescent COVID-19 samples. Sample material is recorded as cDNA or gDNA derived from T cells, B-cell-depleted T cells, or PBMCs.

V gave up 0 bases and J gave up 6 bases, with 12 bases separating them. This CDR3 has 14 amino acids. Germline V CDR1 and CDR2: GTSNPN, SVGIG (reference sequence). Method: immunoSEQ multiplex PCR; TCRdb's copy keeps in-frame clones and lacks some. The repertoire includes 180,000 or so clones, 90% of them detected once, and 0.6% to 0.8% sits in the top ten. The sample consisted of peripheral blood. The TCR sequence derives from a man aged 50-59 years with acute or convalescent COVID-19. The chain links TRBV30 to TRBJ1-5; perhaps TRBD1 as D (5 bases). CDR3 coding DNA: TGTGCCTGGAGTGTAGGGGTAATCAGTCAGCCCCAGCATTTT. It encodes CAWSVGVISQPQHF.